Below are 18 T cell receptor beta chains sequenced from a single sample in a study of blood T cell repertoires in COVID-19. The table came from immunoSEQ multiplex PCR; TCRdb's copy has only in-frame clones and leaves some out. The sample lists approximately 270,000 clones, over 75% occurring once. Sequencing was performed on PBMCs or T cells enriched from blood (not recorded which). Receptors were obtained from a woman aged 30 to 39 who had recovered from COVID-19.

The V gene is TRBV28, the J gene TRBJ1-2, with D possibly matching TRBD1 (5 bases). This CDR3 has 16 amino acids. The V end was cut by 7 bases, the J end by 1 base, with 19 bases between. Germline V CDR1 and CDR2: MDHEN, SYDVKM. CDR3 sequence: CASIPFGTHSNYGYTF. CDR3 DNA: TGTGCCAGCATCCCCTTCGGGACTCACAGTAACTATGGCTACACCTTC.

The J gene is TRBJ1-2, the V gene TRBV3-1 (or the pseudogene TRBV3-2), with a weak D call TRBD1 (5 bases). Germline CDR1 LGHDT, CDR2 YNNKEL (reference sequence). Deletions cut 5 bases from V and 3 bases from J, with 16 bases between. The CDR3 runs to 15 residues. The CDR3, as DNA: TGTGCCAGCAGCGCCCCGGGCAGGGTGTACTATGGCTACACCTTC. It yields the protein CASSAPGRVYYGYTF.

There are a few counts of this clone. Other DNA sequences within the sample encode an identical CDR3. This rearrangement joins TRBV6-5 to TRBJ1-6; 8 bases align to TRBD1. V was clipped by 6 bases and J by 7 bases; unmatched bases: 2. The germline V gene encodes CDR1 MNHEY and CDR2 SVGAGI. This CDR3 region has 13 residues. Here the CDR3 DNA reads TGTGCCAGCAGAGGACAGGGAAATTCACCCCTCCACTTT. Its translation: CASRGQGNSPLHF.

V usage is TRBV6-5 and J usage is TRBJ1-5; 10 bases line up with TRBD1. Trimming cost V 2 bases and J 4 bases; bases outside gene matches: 2. This CDR3 is built from 15 residues. The V gene's germline CDR1 is MNHEY and CDR2 SVGAGI. The CDR3 reads CASSYGTGANQPQHF. CDR3 DNA sequence: TGTGCCAGCAGTTACGGGACAGGGGCGAATCAGCCCCAGCATTTT.

This rearrangement joins TRBV7-9 to TRBJ1-5; 7 bases are shared with TRBD1. Germline lookup yields CDR1 SEHNR and CDR2 FQNEAQ (reference sequence). The CDR3 extends over 18 amino acids. V lost 5 bases to trimming and J lost 2 bases; unmatched junction nucleotides: 15. The CDR3, as DNA: TGTGCCAGCAGCCAAGCAGCCGAACAGGGGTCGGGCAATCAGCCCCAGCATTTT. It codes for CASSQAAEQGSGNQPQHF.

The chain couples TRBV30 to TRBJ2-5; 10 bases align to TRBD2. V lost 7 bases to trimming and J lost 9 bases; unmatched junction nucleotides: 20. Germline values: CDR1 GTSNPN, CDR2 SVGIG (reference sequence). The CDR3 is 16 residues long. In nucleotides, the CDR3 is TGTGCCTTTTCTATAGCGGGAGGCCCCAGAGGGTTGGCCCAGTACTTC. It specifies CAFSIAGGPRGLAQYF.

The chain couples TRBV28 to TRBJ1-5, with 10 bases identical to TRBD1. After removal of 6 bases from V and 3 bases from J, the junction contained 17 bases not matched to a gene. In germline, CDR1 is MDHEN, CDR2 SYDVKM. CDR3 length: 19 amino acids. Written as DNA, the CDR3 is TGTGCCAGCAGGCGCCGGGGACAGGGGTCCTTCACCTTCAATCAGCCCCAGCATTTT. Translating gives CASRRRGQGSFTFNQPQHF.

This clone was found a few times. The V call is TRBV28, the J call TRBJ1-2; 11 positions match TRBD1. CDR1 and CDR2 from the germline V gene are MDHEN and SYDVKM. This CDR3 has 15 residues. The trim removed 2 bases at V and 6 bases at J, leaving 5 bases unmatched. The CDR3 bases are TGTGCCAGCAGTTTAGGACAGGGGGCGATGAATGGCTACACCTTC. Translated: CASSLGQGAMNGYTF.

The CDR3 reads CASSPSPLRGPNYEQYF. The CDR3 region has the DNA TGTGCCAGCAGCCCGAGCCCCCTCAGGGGGCCGAACTACGAGCAGTACTTC. The chain has TRBV3-1 (or the pseudogene TRBV3-2) and TRBJ2-7; 8 nucleotides agree with TRBD1. Germline V gene data show CDR1 as LGHDT and CDR2 as YNNKEL (reference sequence). Germline trimming cut 4 bases from V and 3 bases from J; bases unmatched to any gene: 14. The CDR3 covers 17 residues.

V usage is TRBV6-5 and J usage is TRBJ2-1; a weak D match, TRBD2 (6 bases). The length of the CDR3 is 12 residues. With 7 bases removed from V and 6 bases from J, the gap between germline ends came to 10 bases. Germline V gene data show CDR1 as MNHEY and CDR2 as SVGAGI. CDR3 nucleotide sequence: TGTGCCAGCAACGGGGGATCCAATGAGCAGTTCTTC. Protein: CASNGGSNEQFF.

The chain recombines TRBV3-1 (or the pseudogene TRBV3-2) with TRBJ2-1; 10 bases are a match to TRBD2. J was trimmed by 4 bases and V by 0 bases; bases with no gene match: 3. CDR1 and CDR2 from the germline V gene are LGHDT and YNNKEL (reference sequence). The CDR3 runs 16 residues. CDR3 in amino acids: CASSQESSGGYNEQFF. In DNA, the CDR3 is TGTGCCAGCAGCCAAGAGTCTAGCGGGGGATACAATGAGCAGTTCTTC.

V is TRBV5-4 and J is TRBJ2-7, with 9 bases that match TRBD1. With V trimmed by 4 bases and J by 4 bases, 12 bases remained unmatched. The germline CDR1 and CDR2 sequences are SGHNT and YYREEE (reference sequence). The CDR3 runs 16 residues. The DNA for the CDR3 is TGTGCCAGCAGCACCGGACAGGGGTTCTTACATTACGAGCAGTACTTC. Encoded protein: CASSTGQGFLHYEQYF.

Written as DNA, the CDR3 is TGTGCCAGCAGCTCTGGGGGGGGCTTTACGGAGACCCAGTACTTC. Amino acid sequence: CASSSGGGFTETQYF. V and J are TRBV13 and TRBJ2-5, with a tentative D call TRBD2 (7 bases). The CDR3 is 15 residues long. Trimming stripped 4 bases from V and 5 bases from J, with 17 bases between. Germline V gene data show CDR1 as PRHDT and CDR2 as FYEKMQ (reference sequence).

The rearrangement uses TRBV5-5 and TRBJ2-1; a weak D match, TRBD1 (6 bases). The CDR3 covers 16 residues. CDR1 is SGHKS and CDR2 is YYEKEE in the germline V gene (reference sequence). Trimming shortened V by 3 bases and J by 1 base, and 14 bases separated the two germline ends. CDR3 sequence: CASSSRTGNSYNEQFF. CDR3 nucleotide sequence: TGTGCCAGCAGCTCCCGAACAGGGAATTCCTACAATGAGCAGTTCTTC.

This chain links TRBV2 with TRBJ1-1; 7 bases fit TRBD1. Germline CDR1 and CDR2: SNHLY and FYNNEI. The junction had 11 bases not matched to a gene; V was cut back by 4 bases and J by 0 bases. The CDR3 loop spans 17 amino acids. CDR3: CASSVRGAFLMNTEAFF. The CDR3 DNA reads as TGTGCCAGCAGTGTCAGGGGGGCTTTTCTGATGAACACTGAAGCTTTCTTT.

The rearrangement links TRBV2 to TRBJ2-3, with 7 bases lining up with TRBD1. CDR3 length equals 14 residues. Per the germline V gene, CDR1 is SNHLY and CDR2 is FYNNEI. Trimming cost V 6 bases and J 9 bases; bases outside gene matches: 12. As DNA, the CDR3 is TGTGCCAGCAGCGGGCTGGGGGACAGTAAAACGCAGTATTTT. This sequence encodes CASSGLGDSKTQYF.

This chain's CDR3 is CASSPGGGAGYTF. CDR3 DNA: TGTGCCAGCTCCCCCGGAGGGGGCGCCGGCTACACCTTC. The genes are TRBV18 and TRBJ1-2; 7 bases map to TRBD1. V lost 6 bases and J lost 8; bases outside the gene matches: 9. Looked up from germline, CDR1 is KGHSH and CDR2 is LQKENI. The CDR3 is made up of 13 amino acids.

This chain uses TRBV6-5 with TRBJ1-5; D is unclear. This CDR3 spans 13 amino acids. Germline CDR1 reads MNHEY; CDR2 reads SVGAGI. V was shortened by 6 bases and J by 2 bases, with 8 bases between the two germline ends. CDR3 in DNA: TGTGCCAGCAGACAGTATGGCAATCAGCCCCAGCATTTT. This gives the protein CASRQYGNQPQHF.